These 23 T cell receptor beta chains originate from one sample sequenced in a study of control samples from healthy donors and cancer patients. The data were produced by immunoSEQ multiplex PCR, yet TCRdb's version contains in-frame clones alone and is incomplete. The sample includes roughly 130,000 clones, over 90% seen only once; the top ten take approximately 14%. What was sequenced was PBMCs. These receptors were collected from a man in his sixties with colorectal cancer.

The V gene is TRBV27, the J gene TRBJ1-4, with D uncertain. The CDR3 extends over 15 amino acids. Germline assignment: CDR1 MNHEY and CDR2 SMNVEV (reference sequence). The V and J ends lost 4 bases and 7 bases respectively, with 16 bases between them. DNA of the CDR3: TGTGCCAGCAGTTCCCCGGCCTCGGGGATTGAAAAACTGTTTTTT. Residues: CASSSPASGIEKLFF.

This clone was detected once. The chain combines TRBV7-2 with TRBJ2-7, with a possible D match to TRBD1 (5 bases). Trimming took off 2 bases at V and 2 bases at J, with 10 bases between the two ends. Germline V gene data show CDR1 as SGHTA and CDR2 as FQGNSA. There are 14 residues in the CDR3. In DNA form, the CDR3 reads TGTGCCAGCAGCTTACCGGACAAGACCTACGAGCAGTACTTC. Encoded protein: CASSLPDKTYEQYF. The entire variable domain, with the rest obtained from reference TRBV7-2 and TRBJ2-7, is as follows: GAGVSQSPSNKVTEKGKDVELRCDPISGHTALYWYRQSLGQGLEFLIYFQGNSAPDKSGLPSDRFSAERTGGSVSTLTIQRTQQEDSAVYLCASSLPDKTYEQYFGPGTRLTVT.

The rearrangement joins TRBV5-6 to TRBJ1-4; the D gene is possibly TRBD1 (6 bases). Trimming shortened V by 1 base and J by 6 bases, and 10 bases separated the two germline ends. The CDR3 extends over 14 amino acids. The germline V gene has CDR1 SGHDT and CDR2 YYEEEE. The CDR3 here is CASSLPGTYEKLFF. The CDR3 coding sequence is TGTGCCAGCAGCTTGCCCGGGACATATGAAAAACTGTTTTTT.

The CDR3 reads CASSQNTDRGNQPQHF. DNA of the CDR3: TGCGCCAGCAGCCAAAATACGGACAGGGGAAATCAGCCCCAGCATTTT. This rearrangement joins TRBV4-1 to TRBJ1-5, with 9 positions matching TRBD1. V gave up 2 bases and J gave up 4 bases; unmatched junction bases: 6. CDR3 length: 16 residues. The germline gives CDR1 MGHRA, CDR2 YSYEKL.

The gene calls are TRBV3-1 (or the pseudogene TRBV3-2) and TRBJ2-7; 13 bases line up with TRBD2. The junction had 2 bases not matched to a gene; V was cut back by 4 bases and J by 2 bases. Germline lookup yields CDR1 LGHDT and CDR2 YNNKEL (reference sequence). This CDR3 is 15 amino acids long. Here the CDR3 reads CASSRTSGGPYEQYF. The CDR3 nucleotides are TGTGCCAGCAGCCGGACTAGCGGGGGACCCTACGAGCAGTACTTC.

V is TRBV27 and J is TRBJ1-6, with D unclear. Trimming cost V 8 bases and J 10 bases, with 21 bases left between them. Per the germline V gene, CDR1 is MNHEY and CDR2 is SMNVEV (reference sequence). CDR3 size: 15 residues. As DNA, the CDR3 is TGTGCCAGCTCACCTGGCGGCGGGGTAGACTCACCCCTCCACTTT. As protein: CASSPGGGVDSPLHF.

This chain links TRBV18 with TRBJ2-3, with D perhaps matching TRBD1 (5 bases). Germline-derived CDR1 and CDR2 are KGHSH and LQKENI. The CDR3 has 11 residues. Trimming pared 6 bases from V and 6 bases from J, leaving 7 bases between. CDR3 coding DNA: TGTGCCAGCTCCCAGGGTGATACGCAGTATTTT. Protein sequence: CASSQGDTQYF.

The gene calls are TRBV15 and TRBJ2-7; the match to TRBD1 covers 8 bases. V shed 1 base and J 6 bases; nucleotides not matched to a gene: 5. In germline, CDR1 is LNHNV, CDR2 YYDKDF (reference sequence). This CDR3 comprises 14 residues. Here the CDR3 DNA reads TGTGCCACCAGCAGAGCACAGGGGGTCCGCGAGCAGTACTTC. As protein: CATSRAQGVREQYF.

The chain links TRBV11-2 to TRBJ1-1, with D hard to call. The CDR3 runs 14 residues. V shed 4 bases and J shed 3 bases, with 12 bases lying between them. Germline loops: CDR1 SGHAT, CDR2 FQNNGV. CDR3 bases: TGTGCCAGCAGCTCCGGTCGGGAGGACACTGAAGCTTTCTTT. The encoded protein is CASSSGREDTEAFF.

The J gene is TRBJ1-6, the V gene TRBV6-6, with 10 bases matching TRBD1. Germline CDR1 and CDR2: MNHNY and SVGAGI (reference sequence). Losses at the gene ends were 7 bases for V and 10 bases for J; bases not matched to a gene: 7. The CDR3 contains 14 residues. CDR3 protein: CASTSGQGRSPLHF. The DNA for the CDR3 is TGTGCCAGCACCTCGGGACAGGGGAGGTCACCCCTCCACTTT.

The V gene is TRBV30, the J gene TRBJ1-2; D not certain. This CDR3 has 14 amino acids. Germline V gene sequence: CDR1 GTSNPN, CDR2 SVGIG (reference sequence). The V and J ends lost 0 bases and 8 bases respectively, with 16 bases between them. The DNA for the CDR3 is TGTGCCTGGAGTGTTGGAGGGAACGGAGCAGGCTACACCTTC. It encodes CAWSVGGNGAGYTF.

The chain has TRBV5-6 and TRBJ2-3; 11 bases fit TRBD1. The germline CDR1 and CDR2 sequences are SGHDT and YYEEEE. J lost 3 bases, V lost 4 bases, and 4 bases had no gene match. This CDR3 spans 15 amino acids. The CDR3 DNA reads TGTGCCAGCAGCCCAGGGACAGGGGGGACAGATACGCAGTATTTT. Its translation: CASSPGTGGTDTQYF.

The chain combines TRBV7-9 with TRBJ1-1; D uncertain. CDR1 is SEHNR and CDR2 is FQNEAQ in the germline V gene (reference sequence). The CDR3 is 14 amino acids. V was shortened by 4 bases and J by 1 base, with 10 bases between the two germline ends. DNA for the CDR3: TGTGCCAGCAGCTCAACGGACCGGAACACTGAAGCTTTCTTT. Translating it yields CASSSTDRNTEAFF. Full variable domain (remainder filled in from reference TRBV7-9 and TRBJ1-1): DTGVSQNPRHKITKRGQNVTFRCDPISEHNRLYWYRQTLGQGPEFLTYFQNEAQLEKSRLLSDRFSAERPKGSFSTLEIQRTEQGDSAMYLCASSSTDRNTEAFFGQGTRLTVV.

The gene calls are TRBV4-1 and TRBJ1-1; D gene uncertain. The germline V and J ends were trimmed by 0 bases and 2 bases, with 7 bases remaining between them. The CDR3 totals 14 residues. CDR1 MGHRA and CDR2 YSYEKL come from the germline V gene. The CDR3: CASSQEPANTEAFF. CDR3 nucleotide sequence: TGCGCCAGCAGCCAAGAGCCAGCTAACACTGAAGCTTTCTTT.

The chain couples TRBV7-2 to TRBJ2-5; D remains unclear. The V gene lost 5 bases and the J gene lost 4 bases, with 11 bases spanning the gap. The germline V gene encodes CDR1 SGHTA and CDR2 FQGNSA. CDR3 size: 13 residues. The DNA for the CDR3 is TGTGCCAGCAGCACTCAATTCCGAGAGACCCAGTACTTC. It yields the protein CASSTQFRETQYF.

The chain carries TRBV4-1 and TRBJ1-3; D is unresolved. V was cut by 0 bases and J by 7 bases, with 13 bases left in between. CDR3 length: 15 residues. CDR1 is MGHRA, CDR2 YSYEKL, per germline. CDR3 sequence reads: CASSQEFQRGNTIYF. The CDR3, as DNA: TGCGCCAGCAGCCAAGAATTCCAACGCGGGAACACCATATATTTT.

This rearrangement joins TRBV27 to TRBJ1-5; TRBD1 might be the D (5 bases). The CDR3 spans 13 residues. V was clipped by 5 bases and J by 3 bases, with 8 bases between them. Germline V gene data show CDR1 as MNHEY and CDR2 as SMNVEV (reference sequence). CDR3: CASSTGLNQPQHF. The DNA of the CDR3 is TGTGCCAGCAGTACGGGACTCAATCAGCCCCAGCATTTT.

The CDR3 loop reads CASSDRDLTDTQYF. In DNA form, the CDR3 reads TGTGCCAGCAGCGACCGGGACCTCACGGATACGCAGTATTTT. The V gene is TRBV7-8, the J gene TRBJ2-3; the D call may be TRBD1 or TRBD2 (5 bases each). This CDR3 region has 14 residues. Per germline, CDR1 SGHVS and CDR2 FQNEAQ. Trimming left V 5 bases short and J 6 bases short, with 15 bases between. The whole variable domain, filled in from reference TRBV7-8 and TRBJ2-3, reads GAGVSQSPRYKVAKRGQDVALRCDPISGHVSLFWYQQALGQGPEFLTYFQNEAQLDKSGLPSDRFFAERPEGSVSTLKIQRTQQEDSAVYLCASSDRDLTDTQYFGPGTRLTVL.

The genes are TRBV4-3 and TRBJ2-5; 9 nucleotides line up with TRBD2. V trimming: 0 bases; J trimming: 5 bases; junction bases outside the gene matches: 13. The CDR3 extends over 18 amino acids. Germline values: CDR1 LGHNA, CDR2 YSLEER. The chain's CDR3 is CASSQDHPYGGGAETQYF. CDR3 DNA sequence: TGCGCCAGCAGCCAAGATCACCCCTATGGCGGGGGGGCGGAGACCCAGTACTTC.

This clone has just a few counts. The V gene is TRBV6-4, the J gene TRBJ1-2; the match to TRBD1 covers 7 bases. The CDR3 totals 15 residues. V gave up 3 bases and J gave up 2 bases; unmatched junction bases: 6. Germline-derived CDR1 and CDR2 are MRHNA and SNTAGT. The CDR3 region is CASSEAADRNYGYTF. The CDR3, as DNA: TGTGCCAGCAGTGAGGCGGCGGACAGGAACTATGGCTACACCTTC.

This chain joins TRBV4-2 and TRBJ2-7; TRBD2 is a possible D gene (6 bases). V was trimmed by 1 base and J by 2 bases, leaving 12 bases between them. CDR3 length: 15 amino acids. Germline CDR1 and CDR2: LGHNA and YNFKEQ. CDR3 coding DNA: TGTGCCAGCAGCCAAGTGGAGGGGACGCCCTACGAGCAGTACTTC. It translates to CASSQVEGTPYEQYF.

The gene calls are TRBV2 and TRBJ2-7; TRBD2 is a possible D gene (7 bases). Germline CDR1 and CDR2: SNHLY and FYNNEI. Deletions cut 6 bases from V and 4 bases from J, with 22 bases between. This CDR3 comprises 16 residues. CDR3 in DNA: TGTGCCAGCAGGAGCCGTCCCCGGGGGGCCCCATACGAGCAGTACTTC. It yields the protein CASRSRPRGAPYEQYF.

The CDR3 sequence: CASSSQTGELYGYTF. Written as DNA, the CDR3 is TGTGCCAGTAGTTCCCAGACAGGGGAACTCTATGGCTACACCTTC. The rearrangement links TRBV19 to TRBJ1-2, with 8 bases aligning to TRBD1. CDR3 length equals 15 residues. In germline, CDR1 is LNHDA, CDR2 SQIVND (reference sequence). V shed 5 bases and J 4 bases; nucleotides not matched to a gene: 9.